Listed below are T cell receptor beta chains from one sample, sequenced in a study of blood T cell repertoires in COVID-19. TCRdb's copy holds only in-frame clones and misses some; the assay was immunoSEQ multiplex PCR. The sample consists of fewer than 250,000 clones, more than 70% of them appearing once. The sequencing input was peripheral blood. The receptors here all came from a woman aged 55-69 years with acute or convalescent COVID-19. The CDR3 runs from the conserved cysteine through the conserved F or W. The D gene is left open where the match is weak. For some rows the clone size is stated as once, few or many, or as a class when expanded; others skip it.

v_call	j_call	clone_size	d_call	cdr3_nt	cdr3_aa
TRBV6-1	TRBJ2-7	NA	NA	TGTGCCAGCAGTGATAACTCCGAGCAGTACTTC	CASSDNSEQYF
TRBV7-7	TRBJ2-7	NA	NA	TGTGCTAGCAGCTTAGCAGGGGACTACGAGCAGTACTTC	CASSLAGDYEQYF
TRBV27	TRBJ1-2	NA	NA	TGTGCCAGCAGTTTCCAGGGGTTCTATGGCTACACCTTC	CASSFQGFYGYTF
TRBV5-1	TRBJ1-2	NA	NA	TGCGCCAGCAGCTTGGAGGACATAGGTATCTATGGCTACACCTTC	CASSLEDIGIYGYTF
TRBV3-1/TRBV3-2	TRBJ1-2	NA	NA	TGTGCCAGCAGCCCGGGACTCAGTGGCTATGGCTACACCTTC	CASSPGLSGYGYTF
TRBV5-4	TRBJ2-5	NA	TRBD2	TGTGCCAGCAGCTTGGTTGCGGGGGAAGAGACCCAGTACTTC	CASSLVAGEETQYF
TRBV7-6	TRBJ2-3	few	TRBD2	TGTGCCAGCAGCTTAAGCGCTCCGGGACACCTCGCTAGCGGGGCTTACACAGATACGCAGTATTTT	CASSLSAPGHLASGAYTDTQYF
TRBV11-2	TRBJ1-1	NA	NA	TGTGCCAGCACGCCCGGGGGGGTGCGAAACACTGAAGCTTTCTTT	CASTPGGVRNTEAFF
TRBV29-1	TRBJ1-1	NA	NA	TGCAGCGTTGAAGACTCGGGGTTTCCAGCTTTCTTT	CSVEDSGFPAFF
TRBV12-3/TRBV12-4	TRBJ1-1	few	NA	TGTGCCAGCAGACACAGGGTCGGGGAAGCTTTCTTT	CASRHRVGEAFF
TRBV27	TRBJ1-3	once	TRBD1	TGTGCCAGCAGTAGGACAGGGGCTGGAAACACCATATATTTT	CASSRTGAGNTIYF
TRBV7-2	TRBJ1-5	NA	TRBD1	TGTGCCAGCAGCGCGACAGGGGGCGACAATCAGCCCCAGCATTTT	CASSATGGDNQPQHF
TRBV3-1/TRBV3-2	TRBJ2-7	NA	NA	TGTGCCAGCAGCCAAGTGGTAGGGGGACACGAGCAGTACTTC	CASSQVVGGHEQYF
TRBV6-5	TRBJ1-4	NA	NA	TGTGCCAGCACATGGCGGGGTGCAACTAATGAAAAACTGTTTTTT	CASTWRGATNEKLFF
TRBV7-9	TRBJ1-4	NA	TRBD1	TGTGCCAGCAGCTTTAGTAGTCTCACAGGGGGGGCAACTAATGAAAAACTGTTTTTT	CASSFSSLTGGATNEKLFF
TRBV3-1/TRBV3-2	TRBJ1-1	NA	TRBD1	TGTGCCAGCAGCCAAATGAACACAGGGGTAGGGGAAGCTTTCTTT	CASSQMNTGVGEAFF
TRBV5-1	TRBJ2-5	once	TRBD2	TGCGCCAGCTGCTGGACTAGCGGTGAGACCCAGTACTTC	CASCWTSGETQYF
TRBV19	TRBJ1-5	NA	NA	TGTGCCAGTAACCCCCAAAGGACATGGAGTGGGCAGCCCCAGCATTTT	CASNPQRTWSGQPQHF
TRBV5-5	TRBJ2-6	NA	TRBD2	TGTGCCAGCAGCTTGCGGGACTACTCCTCTTGGGCCAACGTCCTGACTTTC	CASSLRDYSSWANVLTF
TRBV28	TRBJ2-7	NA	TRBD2	TGTGCCAGCAGTCTACTAGCGGGAGGTCGGGAGCAGTACTTC	CASSLLAGGREQYF
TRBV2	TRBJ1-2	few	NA	TGTGCCAGCATTCCAGCAGGTTACGGTGGCTACACCTTC	CASIPAGYGGYTF
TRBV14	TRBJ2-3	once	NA	TGTGCCAGCAGCCAAGATTGGACAGACCTACTCACAGATACGCAGTATTTT	CASSQDWTDLLTDTQYF
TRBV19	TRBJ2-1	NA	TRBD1	TGTGCCAGTAGACGCCGGGACAGGGCGGCGCCCGAGCAGTTCTTC	CASRRRDRAAPEQFF
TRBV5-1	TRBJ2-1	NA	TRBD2	TGCGCCAGCAGCGTCCGGGACTACCTAAGCTCCTACAATGAGCAGTTCTTC	CASSVRDYLSSYNEQFF
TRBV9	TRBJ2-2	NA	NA	TGTGCCAGCAGCGTAGGAGGCGAAGTGACCGGGGAGCTGTTTTTT	CASSVGGEVTGELFF
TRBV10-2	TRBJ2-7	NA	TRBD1	TGCGCCAGCAGTGCCAGGACAGGGATCTTCTACGAGCAGTACTTC	CASSARTGIFYEQYF
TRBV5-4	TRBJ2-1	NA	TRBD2	TGCGGGACTAGCGGGGTGGATAATGAGCAGTTCTTC	CGTSGVDNEQFF
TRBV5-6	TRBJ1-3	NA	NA	TGTGCCAGCAGCTTGCACAGACAGGAGGGAAACACCATATATTTT	CASSLHRQEGNTIYF
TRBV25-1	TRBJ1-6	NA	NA	TGTGCCAGCACGGGCGAAGGACTCAATTCACCCCTCCACTTT	CASTGEGLNSPLHF
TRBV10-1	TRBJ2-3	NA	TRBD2	TGCGCCAGCAGCTCAACTAGCGGGAGGGCCGTAGATACGCAGTATTTT	CASSSTSGRAVDTQYF
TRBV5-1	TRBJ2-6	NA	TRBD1	TGCGCCAGCAGCTGGAGGACAGGTAGCTCTGGAGCCAACGTCCTGACTTTC	CASSWRTGSSGANVLTF
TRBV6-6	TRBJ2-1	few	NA	TGTGCCAGCTCGGGTGAGCAGTTCTTC	CASSGEQFF
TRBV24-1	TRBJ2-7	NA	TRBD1	TGTGCCACCAGTGAAACAGGGGATCCCTACGAGCAGTACTTC	CATSETGDPYEQYF
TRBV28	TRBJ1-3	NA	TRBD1	TGTGCCAGCAGCACAGGGGCCTTCTCTGGAAACACCATATATTTT	CASSTGAFSGNTIYF
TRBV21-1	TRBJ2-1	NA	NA	TGTGCCAGCAGCAAAGAGCTGTGGGGGAGGGCCCTCGTTAATGAGCAGTTCTTC	CASSKELWGRALVNEQFF
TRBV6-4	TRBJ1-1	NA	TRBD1	TGTGCCAGCAGTGAATTAAACCCCAGGGGGCGTCAAAATGACACTGAAGCTTTCTTT	CASSELNPRGRQNDTEAFF
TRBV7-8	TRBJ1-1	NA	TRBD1	TGTGCCAGCAGCTTTGCGGGACAGGGGTTTGTTCGGACTGAAGCTTTCTTT	CASSFAGQGFVRTEAFF
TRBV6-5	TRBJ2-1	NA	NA	TGTGCCAGCAGGGGGGGGGCCAATGAGCAGTTCTTC	CASRGGANEQFF
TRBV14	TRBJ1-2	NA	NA	TGTGCCAGCAGCCCCCGGGACAACTCTAACTATGGCTACACCTTC	CASSPRDNSNYGYTF
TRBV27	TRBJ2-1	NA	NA	TGTGCCAGCAGCCAACAGGGGAGGAATGAGCAGTTCTTC	CASSQQGRNEQFF
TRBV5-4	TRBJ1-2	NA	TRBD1	TGTGCCAGCAGCTTGTTAGGACAGGGCCGGAATGGCTACACCTTC	CASSLLGQGRNGYTF
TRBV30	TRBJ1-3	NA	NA	TGTGCCTGGAGTCCGCATACAGCTGGAAACACCATATATTTT	CAWSPHTAGNTIYF
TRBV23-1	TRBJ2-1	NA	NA	TGCGCCAGCAGTATCGGGTATGAGCAGTTCTTC	CASSIGYEQFF
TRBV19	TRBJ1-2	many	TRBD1	TGTGCCAGTAGCCCCCAGGGGGCGAACTATGGCTACACCTTC	CASSPQGANYGYTF
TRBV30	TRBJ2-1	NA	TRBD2	TGTGCCTGGAGTTCCTTTAGCGGGGGAGCCTACAATGAGCAGTTCTTC	CAWSSFSGGAYNEQFF
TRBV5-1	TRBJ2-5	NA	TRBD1	TGCGCCAGCAGCCCGGACAGGGGCCTGGGTGACCAGTACTTC	CASSPDRGLGDQYF
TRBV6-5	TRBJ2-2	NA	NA	TGTGCCAGCAGTTTCCAGGGGAAAGGGGAGCTGTTTTTT	CASSFQGKGELFF
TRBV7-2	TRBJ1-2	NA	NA	TGTGCCAGCAGCTTAGGACAGAACACCAACTATGGCTACACCTTC	CASSLGQNTNYGYTF
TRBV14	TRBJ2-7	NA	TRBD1	TGTGCCAGCAGCCAAGGTGCAGGGGGCTTTGGAATCTTCTACGAGCAGTACTTC	CASSQGAGGFGIFYEQYF
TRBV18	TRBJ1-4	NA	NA	TGTGCCAGCTCACCGCTCGGGGAAAAACTGTTTTTT	CASSPLGEKLFF
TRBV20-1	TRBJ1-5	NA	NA	TGCAGTGCTAGTGTAGGGGGAACCAATCAGCCCCAGCATTTT	CSASVGGTNQPQHF
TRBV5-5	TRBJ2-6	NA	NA	TGTGCCAGCAGCCGGGACTCGGGTTCTGGGGCCAACGTCCTGACTTTC	CASSRDSGSGANVLTF
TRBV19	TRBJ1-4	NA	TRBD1	TGTGCCAGTACCCCCCGGACAGGACGGGGCGAAAAACTGTTTTTT	CASTPRTGRGEKLFF
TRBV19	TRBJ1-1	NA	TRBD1	TGTGCCAGTAGCAGAAACAGGGGTTCCGAAGCTTTCTTT	CASSRNRGSEAFF
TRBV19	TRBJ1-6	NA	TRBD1	TGTGCCAGTACCCAGGGGGGAGGAGTTTCACCCCTCCACTTT	CASTQGGGVSPLHF
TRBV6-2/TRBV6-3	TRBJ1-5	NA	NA	TGTGCCAGCAGTTACTCGAGGAGCAATCAGCCCCAGCATTTT	CASSYSRSNQPQHF
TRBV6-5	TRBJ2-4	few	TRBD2	TGTGCCAGCACCGCCCGGGGGGTGAGAAACATTCAGTACTTC	CASTARGVRNIQYF
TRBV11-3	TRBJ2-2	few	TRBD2	TGTGCCAGCAGCCCGACGCGACTAGCGGGATCGGAGCTGTTTTTT	CASSPTRLAGSELFF
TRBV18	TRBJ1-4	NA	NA	TGTGCCAGCTCAAAGGGACATCTAAATGAAAAACTGTTTTTT	CASSKGHLNEKLFF